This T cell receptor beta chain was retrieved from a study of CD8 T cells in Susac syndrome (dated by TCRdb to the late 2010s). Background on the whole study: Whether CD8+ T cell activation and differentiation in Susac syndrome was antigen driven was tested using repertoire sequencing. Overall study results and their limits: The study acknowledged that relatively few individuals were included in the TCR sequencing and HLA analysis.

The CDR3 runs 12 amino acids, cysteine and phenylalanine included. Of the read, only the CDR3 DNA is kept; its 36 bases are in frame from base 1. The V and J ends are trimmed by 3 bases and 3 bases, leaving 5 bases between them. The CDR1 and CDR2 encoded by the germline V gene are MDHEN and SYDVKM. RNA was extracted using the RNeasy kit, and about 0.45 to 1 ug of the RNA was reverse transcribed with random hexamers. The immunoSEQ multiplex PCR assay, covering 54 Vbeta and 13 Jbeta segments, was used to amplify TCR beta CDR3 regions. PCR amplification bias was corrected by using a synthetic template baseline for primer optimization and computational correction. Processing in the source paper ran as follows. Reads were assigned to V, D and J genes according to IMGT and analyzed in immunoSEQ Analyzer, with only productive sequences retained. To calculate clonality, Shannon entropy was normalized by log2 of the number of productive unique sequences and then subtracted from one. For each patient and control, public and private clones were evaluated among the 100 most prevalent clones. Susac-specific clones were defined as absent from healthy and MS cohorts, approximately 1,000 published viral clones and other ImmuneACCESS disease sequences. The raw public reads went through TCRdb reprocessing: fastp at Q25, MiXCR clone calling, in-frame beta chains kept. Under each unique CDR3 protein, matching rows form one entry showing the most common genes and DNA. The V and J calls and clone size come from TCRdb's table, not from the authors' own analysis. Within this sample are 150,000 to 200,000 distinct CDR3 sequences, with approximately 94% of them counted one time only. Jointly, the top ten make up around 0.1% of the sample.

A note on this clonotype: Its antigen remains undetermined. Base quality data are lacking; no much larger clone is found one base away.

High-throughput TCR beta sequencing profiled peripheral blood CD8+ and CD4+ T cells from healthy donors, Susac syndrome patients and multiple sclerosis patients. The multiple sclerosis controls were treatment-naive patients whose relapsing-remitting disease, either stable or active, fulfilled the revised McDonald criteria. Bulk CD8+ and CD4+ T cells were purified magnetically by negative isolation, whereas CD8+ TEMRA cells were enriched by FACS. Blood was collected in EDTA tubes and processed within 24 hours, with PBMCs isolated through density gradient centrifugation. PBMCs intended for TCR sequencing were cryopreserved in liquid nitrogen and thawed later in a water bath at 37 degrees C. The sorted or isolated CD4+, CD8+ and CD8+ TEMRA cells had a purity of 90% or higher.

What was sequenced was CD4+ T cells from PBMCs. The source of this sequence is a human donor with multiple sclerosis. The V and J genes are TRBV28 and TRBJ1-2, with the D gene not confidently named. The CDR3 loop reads CASSFLDYGYTF. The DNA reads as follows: TGTGCCAGCAGTTTTTTGGACTATGGCTACACCTTC.